This TCR beta chain was profiled in a study of T cells after posttransplantation cyclophosphamide. Worth noting for this clone: Its antigen is as yet unknown.

Study-wide results and caveats: TRB overlap between skin or GI tissue T cells and blood was limited. Later blood repertoires were often dominated by clones from the donor CD8+ memory compartment. Recipient CMV seropositivity and CMV reactivation strongly tracked TRB clonality.

The repertoire was sequenced with immunoSEQ multiplex PCR; TCRdb's copy has only in-frame clones and lacks some. The sample lists around 30,000 clones, roughly 90% seen once, with 14% to 15% in the top ten. The length of the CDR3 is 15 residues. CDR1 SGDLS and CDR2 YYNGEE come from the germline V gene. V lost 2 bases and J 0 bases, leaving 10 bases between the germline ends. The V call is TRBV9, the J call TRBJ2-3, with TRBD2 as a possible D gene (7 bases). The sequencing input was PBMCs. The TCR originated in a woman between 40 and 55 years old with a blood cancer, CMV-positive, and with a related stem cell donor. The CDR3 region is CASSVGGASTDTQYF. The CDR3 DNA reads TGTGCCAGCAGCGTTGGGGGGGCTAGCACAGATACGCAGTATTTT.